This T cell receptor beta chain was obtained from a study of T-cell memory formation after mild COVID-19 (dated by TCRdb to 2020 to 2022). A note on the overall study: TCR sequence clusters from the two donors were found to be largely donor specific. T-cell clones expanding and contracting after mild COVID-19 in a couple of donors were tracked by longitudinal TCRalpha and TCRbeta repertoire sequencing. The cohort was made up of two young adult volunteers, one female and one male, who were previously healthy. Study-wide findings and limitations: SARS-CoV-2 specificity of the second-wave clones peaking on day 37 was not confirmed. The study included only a couple of mild cases, and larger cohorts that include severe cases with pre-infection samples were judged to be necessary. Balanced CD4/CD8 phenotypes were observed for clones contracting from day 15 to 85, whereas a bias towards CD4+ was observed for a second wave of clones expanding from day 15 to 37. Contracting CD4+ clones appeared mostly in the CM and EM memory subsets, whereas CD8+ clones were enriched in EMRA. Some responding clones were detected in pre-infection memory, which suggested that pre-existing cross-reactive memory T cells had joined the SARS-CoV-2 response.

Ficoll-Paque density gradient centrifugation was used to isolate PBMCs. The CDR3 goes from the cysteine to the phenylalanine over 14 residues. The read is trimmed to its CDR3 DNA, 42 bases read in frame from base 1. The germline ends are 15 bases apart after V is trimmed by 2 bases and J by 8 bases. CDR1 and CDR2 were assigned from the germline V gene as MNHEY and SVGAGI. This clonotype was observed a handful of times. Its cognate antigen has yet to be identified. Base quality data are lacking; no much larger clone is found one base away. Instrument used: Illumina NovaSeq 6000. Using 5'RACE with constant-segment primers, TCRalpha and TCRbeta cDNA libraries were constructed, with sample barcodes and unique molecular identifiers added in the process. Trizol reagent was used to extract RNA from every sample. The libraries were amplified in two PCR steps, and the second step added a second sample barcode and Illumina TruSeq adapters. The libraries were sequenced on an Illumina NovaSeq using 2 x 150 bp paired-end reads. Turning to the authors' computational methods: With migec v1.2.7, reads were demultiplexed and then collapsed into UMI-guided consensus sequences. Using mixcr v2.1.11, the UMI consensuses were aligned to TRA and TRB V and J templates and assembled into clonotypes. Expanded or contracted clonotypes were those called significant by both edgeR and NoisET, with noise models trained on biological replicates. edgeR calls used a false discovery rate-adjusted p below 0.01 and a log2 fold-change threshold of 1. As an exploratory analysis of dynamics, max-normalized trajectories of the 1000 most abundant clonotypes were examined with PCA combined with hierarchical clustering. Separately sequenced CD4+ and CD8+ repertoires were used to assign a CD4 or CD8 phenotype to each responding clone. TCRdb reran the public reads through fastp at Q25 and MiXCR, keeping productive beta chains. Rows are combined by CDR3 protein, so each entry shows the most common genes and DNA. Clone size and V and J calls follow TCRdb, not the original study. The sample table records some 97,000 distinct CDR3 sequences; more than 9.5% of these occur just once. About 40% of the sample is held by the ten biggest clonotypes.

The sample taken for sequencing was PBMCs or a T cell subset sorted from them (not recorded which). The clonotype originates from a man between 18 and 29 years old who had mild COVID-19 (a few samples of this study predate the infection). The sample titles of this study are shuffled in the database, so cell type and time point are left out; the donor was told from shared clones. The rearranged segments are TRBV6-5 and TRBJ1-2; too little of a D gene remains to name it. The DNA reads TGTGCCAGCAGTTACGGGTTTGAAGGTCCGGGCTACACCTTC. It codes for CASSYGFEGPGYTF.